This TCR beta chain was observed in a study of CD8 T cells in Susac syndrome. Comments on this clonotype: Its antigen is still unknown.

Roughly 0.45 to 1 ug RNA was reverse transcribed with random hexamers. TCRdb reprocessed the immunoSEQ multiplex PCR reads with MiXCR, giving one entry per CDR3 protein. The sample includes about 200,000 distinct CDR3 sequences, 90% to 95% of them seen just once. The CDR3 is 13 residues long. Germline V lookup: CDR1 DFQATT, CDR2 SNEGSKA (reference sequence). The V segment lost 6 bases and the J segment 1 base; nucleotides outside the gene matches: 5. Study findings and constraints: The study's TCR sequencing and HLA analysis covered a relatively small number of individuals, and the study acknowledged this.

This TCR came from a human donor with multiple sclerosis. The V call is TRBV20-1, the J call TRBJ1-1; 7 bases line up with TRBD1. Sequenced material: CD4+ T cells from PBMCs. The CDR3 nucleotides are TGCAGTGCCAGGGGGACGGAGAACACTGAAGCTTTCTTT. Protein sequence: CSARGTENTEAFF.